This TCR beta chain appears in the sequencing data of a study of T cell responses to AZD1222 COVID-19 vaccine. Study-level results: Clonal diversity may have been underestimated, and the donors were mostly white British, with more females than males.

Germline V lookup: CDR1 LNHDA, CDR2 SQIVND (reference sequence). This CDR3 has 14 residues. V lost 5 bases to trimming and J lost 7 bases; unmatched junction nucleotides: 7. Assay used: immunoSEQ multiplex PCR; TCRdb lists only in-frame clones, some missing. The sample records more than 120,000 clones, roughly 86% being singletons. As regards this clone: The target antigen is unknown.

The clonotype was recovered from an adult who received the MenACWY meningococcal vaccine as a control. Source: peripheral blood, taken 28 days after the second dose of the MenACWY control vaccine. The chain uses TRBV19 and TRBJ2-2; 7 bases are a match to TRBD1. The CDR3 DNA is TGTGCCAGTAGTGTTACAGGGGTTGGCGGGGAGCTGTTTTTT. Its protein product is CASSVTGVGGELFF.